This T cell receptor (beta chain) was obtained from a study of T cells after yellow fever vaccination. Study summary: In the case of low-cell-number fractions, SMART-Seq v4 Ultra Low Input was used for preparation. General study points: The bulk population could contribute abundant contaminating clonotypes to FACS-sorted repertoires. A large majority of primary-vaccination clones showed up again after the booster (under 98% CD4, about 87% CD8).

Concerning this clonotype itself: Its specificity is unknown.

Production of TCR cDNA was by 5'RACE template switching, which also added a universal primer site and UMIs. TCRdb recomputed calls from the 5' RACE reads with MiXCR, one row per CDR3 protein. The sample holds hundreds of thousands of distinct CDR3 sequences; roughly an eighth are singletons and the top ten take 15%. The CDR3 extends over 16 amino acids. CDR1 MNHEY and CDR2 SMNVEV come from the germline V gene (reference sequence). V was pared by 5 bases and J by 5 bases, with 9 bases of the junction left unmatched. Source: PBMCs, taken on the day of the yellow fever booster vaccination. This receptor was identified in a young man who received the YFV17D yellow fever vaccine. The chain couples TRBV27 to TRBJ2-2; the match to TRBD1 covers 9 bases. The CDR3 DNA sequence: TGTGCCAGCAGTGAGCTACGGACAGGGGATACCGGGGAGCTGTTTTTT. This gives the protein CASSELRTGDTGELFF.